Reported below is one T cell receptor (beta chain). The antigen is not known. These data originate in a study of T cell repertoires in cytomegalovirus infection. TCRdb analysed the reads with MiXCR anew, one entry per CDR3 protein. Of approximately 990,000 distinct CDR3 sequences listed, roughly 30% are singletons. CDR3 length: 15 amino acids. Germline-derived CDR1 and CDR2 are MDHEN and SYDVKM. With V trimmed by 5 bases and J by 8 bases, 9 bases remained unmatched. The material sequenced was cultured CD8+ T cells from PBMCs, taken from culture after CMV antigen stimulation. The TCR comes from a human donor in good health (CMV status not recorded). Some clones in this sample may be carry-over from other donors' samples. This chain links TRBV28 with TRBJ2-1; 10 positions agree with TRBD2. Written as DNA, the CDR3 is TGTGCCAGCAGTGAAGCGGGGGGGGGGGAAGATGAGCAGTTCTTC. It translates to CASSEAGGGEDEQFF.